These 24 T cell receptor beta chains came from one sample sequenced in a study of T-cell reconstitution after alpha-beta-depleted transplantation in children. Preparation of the TCRbeta library was carried out with unique molecular identifiers. In TCRdb, the PCR reads were re-called with MiXCR into one record per CDR3 protein. Seen here are approximately 980,000 distinct CDR3 sequences, around 30% observed once, and the top ten hold approximately 30%. Specimen: PBMCs, mostly from graft donor cells, collected 360 days after TCRalphabeta/CD19-depleted stem cell transplant. The receptors originated from a boy under two years old who had a stem cell transplant for SCID, so the T cells may come from the graft donor.

This clonotype was seen more than once but under ten times. The gene calls are TRBV5-1 and TRBJ2-1; D call uncertain. The V gene's germline CDR1 is SGHRS and CDR2 YFSETQ. Trimming cost V 1 base and J 4 bases, with 3 bases left between them. CDR3 length equals 12 residues. The CDR3 DNA reads as TGCGCCAGCAGCTTGTTGTACAATGAGCAGTTCTTC. Its protein is CASSLLYNEQFF.

DNA of the CDR3: TGTGCCAGCAGGGGAAGGGGGCGGGGAGAGACCCAGTACTTC. Amino acids: CASRGRGRGETQYF. The chain has TRBV6-1 and TRBJ2-5; TRBD1 might be the D (7 bases). The CDR3 covers 14 residues. The germline gives CDR1 MNHNS, CDR2 SASEGT. V dropped 6 bases and J dropped 4 bases, with 15 bases sitting between them.

The rearrangement links TRBV6-5 to TRBJ2-5; 8 nucleotides line up with TRBD1. The CDR3 extends over 16 amino acids. CDR1 and CDR2 (germline): MNHEY, SVGAGI. V lost 4 bases to trimming and J lost 7 bases; unmatched junction nucleotides: 14. CDR3: CASSSDGTGRRGTQYF. CDR3 sequence (DNA): TGTGCCAGCAGTTCCGATGGGACAGGAAGAAGGGGGACCCAGTACTTC.

The gene calls are TRBV5-1 and TRBJ2-7, with D possibly TRBD1 on 6 matching bases. Germline values: CDR1 SGHRS, CDR2 YFSETQ. The V end was cut by 1 base, the J end by 4 bases, with 15 bases between. The CDR3 is made up of 15 amino acids. The CDR3 here is CASSLSAQGLYEQYF. The DNA for the CDR3 is TGCGCCAGCAGCTTGTCTGCCCAGGGGCTATACGAGCAGTACTTC.

This clonotype was seen more than once but under ten times. The chain combines TRBV4-3 with TRBJ1-2; a possible D gene is TRBD1 (5 bases). There are 15 residues in the CDR3. Germline loops: CDR1 LGHNA, CDR2 YSLEER. Trimming left V 4 bases short and J 2 bases short, with 14 bases between. The CDR3 region is CASSPIMAGNYGYTF. The CDR3 DNA reads TGCGCCAGCAGCCCTATCATGGCAGGGAACTATGGCTACACCTTC.

This clonotype was seen ten or more times. The genes are TRBV6-5 and TRBJ1-1; D unresolved. Trimming left V 0 bases short and J 1 base short, with 6 bases between. CDR1 and CDR2 (germline): MNHEY, SVGAGI. The CDR3 totals 14 residues. The DNA of the CDR3 is TGTGCCAGCAGTTACTCGGGAAGGAACACTGAAGCTTTCTTT. Translating it yields CASSYSGRNTEAFF.

The J gene is TRBJ2-3, the V gene TRBV20-1; no firm D call. The V end lost 4 bases, the J end lost 0 bases, and 8 bases lay between the germline ends. The CDR3 is 13 residues long. Looked up from germline, CDR1 is DFQATT and CDR2 is SNEGSKA (reference sequence). CDR3 sequence (DNA): TGCAGTGCTAATACCCTTAGCACAGATACGCAGTATTTT. This codes for CSANTLSTDTQYF.

The chain couples TRBV15 to TRBJ1-3; tentative D call: TRBD1 (6 bases). Germline V gene lookup returns CDR1 LNHNV and CDR2 YYDKDF (reference sequence). This CDR3 comprises 18 residues. Trimming left V 0 bases short and J 4 bases short, with 19 bases between. The CDR3 DNA is TGTGCCACCAGCAGAGACCGACAGGCCTGGGCCTGGGGAAACACCATATATTTT. This encodes CATSRDRQAWAWGNTIYF. Combining the CDR3 with reference TRBV15 and TRBJ1-3 gives the whole variable domain DAMVIQNPRYQVTQFGKPVTLSCSQTLNHNVMYWYQQKSSQAPKLLFHYYDKDFNNEADTPDNFQSRRPNTSFCFLDIRSPGLGDTAMYLCATSRDRQAWAWGNTIYFGEGSWLTVV.

This clonotype has a count of ten or more. The genes are TRBV4-2 and TRBJ2-5, with 11 bases matching TRBD2. There are 15 residues in the CDR3. Trimming removed 4 bases from V and 2 bases from J; junction bases left unmatched: 3. Germline V CDR1 and CDR2: LGHNA, YNFKEQ. CDR3 loop: CASSPSGGPQETQYF. The DNA for the CDR3 is TGTGCCAGCAGCCCTAGCGGGGGGCCACAAGAGACCCAGTACTTC.

In its sample, this clonotype was seen many times. V and J are TRBV20-1 and TRBJ2-2; D unresolved. Germline CDR1 is DFQATT and CDR2 is SNEGSKA (reference sequence). V lost 1 base, J lost 4 bases, and 13 bases lay in between. This CDR3 has 15 residues. The CDR3 region has the DNA TGCAGTGCTAGAGTAGCCCAGGTTCCCACCGGGGAGCTGTTTTTT. This translates into CSARVAQVPTGELFF.

The chain employs TRBV10-3 and TRBJ2-4; 7 nucleotides align to TRBD2. Germline V CDR1 and CDR2: ENHRY, SYGVKD. This CDR3 contains 15 residues. After removal of 10 bases from V and 0 bases from J, the junction contained 9 bases not matched to a gene. This chain's CDR3 is CATGGEGRAKNIQYF. In nucleotides, the CDR3 is TGTGCCACGGGGGGAGAGGGGAGAGCCAAAAACATTCAGTACTTC.

This clonotype appeared a few times. The chain uses TRBV11-2 and TRBJ2-2; D unclear. V lost 2 bases, J lost 0 bases, and 7 bases lay in between. The V gene's germline CDR1 is SGHAT and CDR2 FQNNGV. The CDR3 consists of 15 residues. The CDR3 DNA sequence: TGTGCCAGCAGCTTAATCGGCGCGAACACCGGGGAGCTGTTTTTT. This sequence encodes CASSLIGANTGELFF.

The chain is built from TRBV7-9 and TRBJ2-3; unclear D gene. Trimming shortened V by 5 bases and J by 4 bases, and 13 bases separated the two germline ends. This CDR3 has 14 amino acids. CDR1 SEHNR and CDR2 FQNEAQ come from the germline V gene (reference sequence). The CDR3 loop is CASSPGVVADTQYF. CDR3 bases: TGTGCCAGCAGCCCCGGCGTAGTTGCAGATACGCAGTATTTT.

The chain links TRBV21-1 to TRBJ1-5. TRBV21-1 is reported as a pseudogene. This CDR3 is built from 18 residues. This CDR3 is CASSREIRGTNSNQPQHF. The CDR3 DNA follows: TGTGCCAGCAGCAGGGAAATCCGGGGGACTAATAGCAATCAGCCCCAGCATTTT.

The chain recombines TRBV28 with TRBJ2-3; D is uncertain. The CDR3 spans 15 residues. The V end was cut by 6 bases, the J end by 8 bases, with 21 bases between. Germline lookup yields CDR1 MDHEN and CDR2 SYDVKM. The chain's CDR3 is CASSPSGVKMGTQYF. CDR3 bases: TGTGCCAGCAGCCCATCTGGGGTTAAGATGGGTACGCAGTATTTT.

The J gene is TRBJ2-4, the V gene TRBV20-1; 11 bases are a match to TRBD1. Germline CDR1 and CDR2: DFQATT and SNEGSKA (reference sequence). The CDR3 extends over 15 amino acids. V was clipped by 3 bases and J by 2 bases; unmatched bases: 3. The CDR3 protein is CSARDRGPSKNIQYF. Written as DNA, the CDR3 is TGCAGTGCTAGGGACAGGGGGCCATCCAAAAACATTCAGTACTTC.

The sample holds a few counts of this clonotype. The rearrangement links TRBV7-9 to TRBJ2-7; no clear D gene. Germline CDR1 reads SEHNR; CDR2 reads FQNEAQ (reference sequence). Trimming shortened V by 8 bases and J by 4 bases, and 9 bases separated the two germline ends. This CDR3 region has 11 residues. The CDR3 sequence: CASGPVYEQYF. CDR3 in DNA: TGTGCCAGCGGCCCAGTGTACGAGCAGTACTTC.

This clonotype was seen a single time. This rearrangement joins TRBV4-1 to TRBJ2-5; 9 nucleotides agree with TRBD1. V dropped 0 bases and J dropped 5; count of bases not matched to a gene: 10. This CDR3 region has 17 residues. From germline, CDR1 is MGHRA and CDR2 YSYEKL. The CDR3 DNA follows: TGCGCCAGCAGCCAAGATTGGCGGACAGGGGTGACGGAGACCCAGTACTTC. Amino acids: CASSQDWRTGVTETQYF.

This clonotype was detected once. In DNA form, the CDR3 reads TGTGCCAGCAGTTATTCGGCGGGGGGAACGCCCCCCACAGATACGCAGTATTTT. Translated, it gives CASSYSAGGTPPTDTQYF. The chain recombines TRBV6-5 with TRBJ2-3; 8 positions agree with TRBD2. Germline V CDR1 and CDR2: MNHEY, SVGAGI. The CDR3 has 18 residues. J gave up 2 bases and V 3 bases, and 13 bases lay outside the gene matches.

This clonotype has only one observation. This rearrangement joins TRBV11-2 to TRBJ1-3; D call uncertain. Per the germline V gene, CDR1 is SGHAT and CDR2 is FQNNGV. Trimming stripped 5 bases from V and 0 bases from J, with 11 bases between. CDR3 size: 15 residues. The CDR3: CASSRVFNSGNTIYF. DNA of the CDR3: TGTGCCAGCAGCCGGGTCTTTAACTCTGGAAACACCATATATTTT.

This clonotype occurred a few times. This chain connects TRBV7-2 to TRBJ2-7; 11 nucleotides line up with TRBD1. The V gene's germline CDR1 is SGHTA and CDR2 FQGNSA. This CDR3 is 15 amino acids long. The V and J ends lost 4 bases and 6 bases, in that order; junction bases with no gene match: 8. The CDR3 loop reads CASSYRTGGSSEQYF. The CDR3 DNA reads TGTGCCAGCAGCTACCGGACAGGGGGCTCTTCCGAGCAGTACTTC.

The chain couples TRBV28 to TRBJ2-6; 7 positions match TRBD1. The CDR3 totals 18 residues. The trim removed 5 bases at V and 0 bases at J, leaving 10 bases unmatched. Germline V gene lookup returns CDR1 MDHEN and CDR2 SYDVKM. Here the CDR3 DNA reads TGTGCCAGCAGTGGCAGTTTAGGACAGGACTCTGGGGCCAACGTCCTGACTTTC. It codes for CASSGSLGQDSGANVLTF.

V gene TRBV4-1 combines with J gene TRBJ1-5; no firm D call. Trimming removed 0 bases at V and 3 bases at J, with 6 bases between. This CDR3 comprises 14 residues. Germline CDR1 is MGHRA and CDR2 is YSYEKL. The CDR3 DNA sequence: TGCGCCAGCAGCCAAGATCCTGACAATCAGCCCCAGCATTTT. Residues: CASSQDPDNQPQHF.

The chain links TRBV11-1 to TRBJ2-5, with 7 bases aligning to TRBD1. With V trimmed by 4 bases and J by 9 bases, 8 bases remained unmatched. CDR1 and CDR2 (germline): SGHAT, FQDESV (reference sequence). This CDR3 region has 13 residues. For the CDR3, the DNA is TGTGCCAGCAGCTCCGACAGGGCCCAAGCCCAGTACTTC. Its protein product is CASSSDRAQAQYF.